The entry that follows covers one TCR beta chain sequence. Sequencing of TCR beta was undertaken in CD8+ and CD4+ T cells derived from blood. The data originate from a study of CD8 T cells in Susac syndrome. Trimming stripped 1 base from V and 5 bases from J, with 8 bases between. The CDR3 is made up of 14 amino acids. The germline V gene encodes CDR1 LGHDT and CDR2 YNNKEL (reference sequence). A quantity of about 0.5 to 1 ug RNA underwent reverse transcription using random hexamers. A multiplex approach, immunoSEQ multiplex PCR, amplified TCR beta CDR3 across 54 Vbeta and 13 Jbeta. TCRdb passed the immunoSEQ multiplex PCR reads through MiXCR, listing each CDR3 protein once. This sample has 150,000 to 200,000 distinct CDR3 sequences, with 93% found just once.

Sequences were obtained from CD4+ T cells from PBMCs. The genes are TRBV3-1 and TRBJ2-2; a weak D match, TRBD2 (5 bases). This TCR was recovered from a human donor in good health. The CDR3 region is CASSQGRDTGELFF. The CDR3 bases are TGTGCCAGCAGCCAAGGTCGGGATACCGGGGAGCTGTTTTTT.